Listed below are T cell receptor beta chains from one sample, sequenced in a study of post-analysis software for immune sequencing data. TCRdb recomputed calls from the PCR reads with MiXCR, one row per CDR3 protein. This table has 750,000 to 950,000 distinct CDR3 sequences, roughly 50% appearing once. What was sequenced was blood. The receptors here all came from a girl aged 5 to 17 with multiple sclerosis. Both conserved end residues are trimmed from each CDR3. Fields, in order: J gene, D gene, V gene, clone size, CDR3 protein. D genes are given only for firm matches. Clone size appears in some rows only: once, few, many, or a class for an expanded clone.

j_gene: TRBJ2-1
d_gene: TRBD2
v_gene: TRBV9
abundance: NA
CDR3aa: ASSVVPLAGGYYEQF

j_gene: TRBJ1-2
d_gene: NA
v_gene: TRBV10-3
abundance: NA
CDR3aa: AISFDSQSGYT

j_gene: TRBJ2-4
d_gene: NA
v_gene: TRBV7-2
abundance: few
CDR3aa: ASSLDRNIQY

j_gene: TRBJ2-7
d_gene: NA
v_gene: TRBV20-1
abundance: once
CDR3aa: SAPVGAYEQY

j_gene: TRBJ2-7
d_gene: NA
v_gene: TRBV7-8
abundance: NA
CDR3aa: ASSRGVIFYEQY

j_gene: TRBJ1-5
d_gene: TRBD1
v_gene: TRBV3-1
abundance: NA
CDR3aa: ASSPGQGDQPQH

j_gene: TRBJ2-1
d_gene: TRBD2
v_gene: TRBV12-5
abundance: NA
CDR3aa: VSGLGSGNLGNEQF

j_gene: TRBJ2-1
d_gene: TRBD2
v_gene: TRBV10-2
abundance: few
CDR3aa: ASSEGLAGGLSSYNEQF

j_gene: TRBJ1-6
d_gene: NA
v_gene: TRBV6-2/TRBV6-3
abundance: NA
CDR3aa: ASGLFGEQSLH

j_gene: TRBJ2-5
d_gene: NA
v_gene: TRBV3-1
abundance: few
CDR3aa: ASSPDRSLGETQY

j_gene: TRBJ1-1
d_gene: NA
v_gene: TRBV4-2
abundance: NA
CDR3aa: ASSRGEDTEAF

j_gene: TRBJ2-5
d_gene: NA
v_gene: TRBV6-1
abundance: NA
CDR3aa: ASSETRDVETQY

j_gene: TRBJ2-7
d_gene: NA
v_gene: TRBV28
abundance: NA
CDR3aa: ASSSANREQY

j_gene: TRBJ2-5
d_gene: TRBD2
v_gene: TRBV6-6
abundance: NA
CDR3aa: ASSYFRGRGGRETQY

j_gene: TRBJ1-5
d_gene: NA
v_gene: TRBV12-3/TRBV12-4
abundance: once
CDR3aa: ASRGGYNQPQH

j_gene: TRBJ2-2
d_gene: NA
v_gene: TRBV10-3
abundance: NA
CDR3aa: ATSRSLAGELF

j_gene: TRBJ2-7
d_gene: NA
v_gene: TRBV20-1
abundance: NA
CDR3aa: SAGDVHYEQY

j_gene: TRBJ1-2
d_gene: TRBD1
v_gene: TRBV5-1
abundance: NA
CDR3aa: ASSTGTGVNYGYT

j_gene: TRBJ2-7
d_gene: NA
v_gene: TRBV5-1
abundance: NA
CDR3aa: ASSPLPQQGSYEQY

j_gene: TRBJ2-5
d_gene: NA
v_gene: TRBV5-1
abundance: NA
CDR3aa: ASSSSTLTGAVQETQY

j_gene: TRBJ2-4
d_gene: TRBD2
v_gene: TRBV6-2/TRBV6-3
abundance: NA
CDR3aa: ASSYPTSGRNIQY

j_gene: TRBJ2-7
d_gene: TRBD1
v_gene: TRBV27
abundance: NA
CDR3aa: ASSRPRTGPSYEQY

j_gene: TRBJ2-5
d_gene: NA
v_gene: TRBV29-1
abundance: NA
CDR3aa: SVLKEMWTQETQY

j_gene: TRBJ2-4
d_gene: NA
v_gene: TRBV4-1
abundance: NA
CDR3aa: ASSQPKAKNIQY

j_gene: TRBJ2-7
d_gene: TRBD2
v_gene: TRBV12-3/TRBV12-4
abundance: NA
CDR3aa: ASSPAGLAGTEQY

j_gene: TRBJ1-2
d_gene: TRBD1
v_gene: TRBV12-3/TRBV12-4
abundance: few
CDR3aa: ASTRTGERYGYT

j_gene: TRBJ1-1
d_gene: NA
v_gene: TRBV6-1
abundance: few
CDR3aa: ASSAGNTEAF

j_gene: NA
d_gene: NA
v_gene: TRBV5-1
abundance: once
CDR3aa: ASSLVSGLSYEQY

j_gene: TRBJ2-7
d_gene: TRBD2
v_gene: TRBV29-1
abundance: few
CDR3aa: SVTPIAGNPYEQY

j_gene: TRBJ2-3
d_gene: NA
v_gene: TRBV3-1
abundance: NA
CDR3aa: ASSHTGSTDTQY

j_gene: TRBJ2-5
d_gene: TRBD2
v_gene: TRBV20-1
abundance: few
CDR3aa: SARDGTRTPSQY

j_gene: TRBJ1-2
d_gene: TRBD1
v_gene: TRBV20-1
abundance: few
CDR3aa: SASRPLTGEDGYT

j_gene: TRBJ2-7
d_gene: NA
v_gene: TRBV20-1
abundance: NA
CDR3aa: SVEKGTLSSYEQY

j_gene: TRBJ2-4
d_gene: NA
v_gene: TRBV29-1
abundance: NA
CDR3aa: SVVQGGGIQY

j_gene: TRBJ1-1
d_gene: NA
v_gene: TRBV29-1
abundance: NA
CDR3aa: SVGLVGRLGTEAF

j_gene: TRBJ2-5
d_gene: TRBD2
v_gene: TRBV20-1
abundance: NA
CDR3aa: SAPTGEGQETQY

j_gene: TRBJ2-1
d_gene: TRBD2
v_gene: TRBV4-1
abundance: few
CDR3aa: ASRTLAGGRSYNEQF

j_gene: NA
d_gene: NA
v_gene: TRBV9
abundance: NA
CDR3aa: ASSVAGFGLYEQY

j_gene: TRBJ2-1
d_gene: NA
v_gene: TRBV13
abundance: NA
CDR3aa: ASSTLLRRLEQF

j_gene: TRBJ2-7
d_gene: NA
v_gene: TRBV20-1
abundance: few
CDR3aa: SAMRDHEQY

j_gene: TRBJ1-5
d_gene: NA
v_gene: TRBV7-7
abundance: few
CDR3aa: ASSLDRPRGLSNQPQH

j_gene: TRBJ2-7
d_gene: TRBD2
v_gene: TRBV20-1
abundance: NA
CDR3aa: SAPSGSGHEQY

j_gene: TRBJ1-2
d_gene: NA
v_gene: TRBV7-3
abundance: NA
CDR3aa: ASSISPLDYGYT

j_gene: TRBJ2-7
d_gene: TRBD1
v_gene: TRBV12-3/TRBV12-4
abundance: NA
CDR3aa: ASSLTGISYEQY

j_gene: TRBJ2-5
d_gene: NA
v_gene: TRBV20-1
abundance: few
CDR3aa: SARDGGQSQETQY

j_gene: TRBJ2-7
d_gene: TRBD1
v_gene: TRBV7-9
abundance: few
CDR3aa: ASSLVGATGGSEQY

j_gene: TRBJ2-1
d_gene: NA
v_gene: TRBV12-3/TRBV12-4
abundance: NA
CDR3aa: ASRGGPNIYDEQF

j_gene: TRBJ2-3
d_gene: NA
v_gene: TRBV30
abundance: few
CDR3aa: AWSSSKSTDTQY

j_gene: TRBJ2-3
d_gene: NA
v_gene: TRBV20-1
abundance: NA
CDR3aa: SAPRGRDTQY

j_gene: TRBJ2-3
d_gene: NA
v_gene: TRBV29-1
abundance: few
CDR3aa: SVKGLSTDTQY

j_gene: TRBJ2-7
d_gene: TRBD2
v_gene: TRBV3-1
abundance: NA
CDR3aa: ASSQRTPGSGGANNEQY

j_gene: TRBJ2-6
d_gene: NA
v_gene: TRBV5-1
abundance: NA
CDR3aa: ASSSNRAGANVLT

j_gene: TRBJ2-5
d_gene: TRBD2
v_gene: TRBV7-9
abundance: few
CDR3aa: ASVAGGQETQY

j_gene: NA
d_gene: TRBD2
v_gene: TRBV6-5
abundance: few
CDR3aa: ASSYFPREGNEQY

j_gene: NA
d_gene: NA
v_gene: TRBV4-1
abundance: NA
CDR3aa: ASSQDSGAGETQY

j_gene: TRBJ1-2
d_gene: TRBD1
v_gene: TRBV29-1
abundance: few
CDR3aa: SVEDRGPAVHYGYT

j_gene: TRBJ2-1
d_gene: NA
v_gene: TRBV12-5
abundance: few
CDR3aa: ASGSDYNEQF

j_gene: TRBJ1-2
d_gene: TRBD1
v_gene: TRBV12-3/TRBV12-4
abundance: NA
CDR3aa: ASSRDRAHGYT

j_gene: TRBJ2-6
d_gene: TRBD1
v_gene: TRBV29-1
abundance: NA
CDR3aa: SAGTGAGANVLT

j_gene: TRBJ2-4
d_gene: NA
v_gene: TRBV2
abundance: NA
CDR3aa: ASEWTKNIQY